Following are 12 T cell receptor beta chains from one sample sequenced in a study of vaccination and CD4 T cells after COVID-19. Treatment specified: roughly ten-day PBMC culture with coronavirus spike peptide pools or control peptides (ViraFEST assay). Once obtained from cultured CD4+ T cells, the DNA was sequenced using the Oncomine TCR Beta short-read assay. A single record per CDR3 protein comes from TCRdb applying MiXCR to the PCR reads. The sample yields 9,500 to 13,000 distinct CDR3 sequences, approximately 40% seen once. Their cognate antigens are unknown. Sample: CD4+ T cells from blood, cultured in vitro, taken after SARS-CoV-2 vaccination. The source of these receptors is a human donor who had recovered from COVID-19.

The V gene is TRBV7-2, the J gene TRBJ2-7, with D maybe TRBD2 (6 bases). Trimming shortened V by 5 bases and J by 0 bases, and 17 bases separated the two germline ends. CDR3 length equals 16 residues. Germline V gene data show CDR1 as SGHTA and CDR2 as FQGNSA. The CDR3 bases are TGTGCCAGCAGCCGCCCGGAGCGGGCGGCCTCCTACGAGCAGTACTTC. It specifies CASSRPERAASYEQYF. The variable domain in full, completed from reference TRBV7-2 and TRBJ2-7, reads GAGVSQSPSNKVTEKGKDVELRCDPISGHTALYWYRQSLGQGLEFLIYFQGNSAPDKSGLPSDRFSAERTGGSVSTLTIQRTQQEDSAVYLCASSRPERAASYEQYFGPGTRLTVT.

This clonotype was detected only once. J is TRBJ1-1 and V is TRBV12-3 or TRBV12-4; D uncertain. The ends were cut back, 6 bases at V and 1 base at J, with 12 bases in the middle. The CDR3 totals 14 residues. CDR3 loop: CASRYRVGNTEAFF. The CDR3 region has the DNA TGTGCCAGCAGGTATAGGGTTGGGAACACTGAAGCTTTCTTT.

The rearrangement joins TRBV6-5 to TRBJ1-3, with unresolved D. The CDR3 is 15 amino acids. Trimming took off 2 bases at V and 0 bases at J, with 8 bases between the two ends. CDR1 and CDR2 (germline): MNHEY, SVGAGI. CDR3 protein: CASSYAARSGNTIYF. CDR3 coding DNA: TGTGCCAGCAGTTACGCAGCCCGCTCTGGAAACACCATATATTTT.

The gene calls are TRBV20-1 and TRBJ1-2, with 9 bases aligning to TRBD1. This CDR3 is 14 amino acids long. Germline CDR1 and CDR2: DFQATT and SNEGSKA (reference sequence). Trimming took 3 bases from V and 3 from J; bases not matched to a gene: 5. CDR3 loop: CSASATGGYYGYTF. Here the CDR3 DNA reads TGCAGTGCTAGTGCTACAGGGGGCTACTATGGCTACACCTTC.

A single count supports this clonotype. V and J are TRBV6-5 and TRBJ2-5; 13 nucleotides line up with TRBD2. This CDR3 has 15 amino acids. Trimming cost V 4 bases and J 5 bases; bases outside gene matches: 4. CDR1 and CDR2 from the germline V gene are MNHEY and SVGAGI. Here the CDR3 reads CASSLWTSGSETQYF. Written as DNA, the CDR3 is TGTGCCAGCAGTTTGTGGACTAGCGGGAGTGAGACCCAGTACTTC.

This clonotype showed up just a few times. The genes are TRBV12-3 or TRBV12-4 and TRBJ1-2; D is perhaps TRBD1 (6 bases). This CDR3 region has 14 residues. V was trimmed by 5 bases and J by 3 bases, leaving 13 bases between them. CDR3 bases: TGTGCCAGCAGTGCAGGGGAGTGGGACTATGGCTACACCTTC. Amino acid sequence: CASSAGEWDYGYTF.

The J gene is TRBJ2-1, the V gene TRBV7-2, with unresolved D. Germline CDR1 reads SGHTA; CDR2 reads FQGNSA. V lost 5 bases and J lost 7, with 15 bases in between. The CDR3 runs 14 residues. The CDR3 protein is CASSPGPLWNEQFF. CDR3 DNA sequence: TGTGCCAGCAGCCCTGGGCCACTATGGAATGAGCAGTTCTTC.

The CDR3 sequence: CASSFRGHSNQPQHF. The CDR3 coding sequence is TGTGCCAGCAGTTTCAGGGGGCATAGCAATCAGCCCCAGCATTTT. The chain combines TRBV28 with TRBJ1-5, with TRBD1 matching 8 bases. V was clipped by 3 bases and J by 0 bases; unmatched bases: 1. The V gene's germline CDR1 is MDHEN and CDR2 SYDVKM. There are 15 residues in the CDR3.

In the case of this clonotype: One base away lies a much larger clone, so this may be a sequencing read error. V gene TRBV19 combines with J gene TRBJ1-5; 7 bases agree with TRBD1. Looked up from germline, CDR1 is LNHDA and CDR2 is SQIVND (reference sequence). The CDR3 has 16 amino acids. With 6 bases clipped from V and 5 bases from J, the junction kept 13 bases outside the gene matches. The CDR3 is CASRPGTALADQPQHF. CDR3 coding DNA: TGTGCCAGTAGACCCGGGACAGCCCTGGCGGATCAGCCCCAGCATTTT.

The V gene is TRBV20-1, the J gene TRBJ1-5; unclear D gene. The CDR3 is made up of 13 amino acids. The V gene's germline CDR1 is DFQATT and CDR2 SNEGSKA (reference sequence). Trimming left V 4 bases short and J 7 bases short, with 14 bases between. The CDR3 sequence is CSATSTFGQPQHF. In DNA form, the CDR3 reads TGCAGTGCTACGTCCACATTCGGGCAGCCCCAGCATTTT.

The chain joins TRBV15 to TRBJ1-3; 7 bases match TRBD1. CDR3 length equals 15 residues. Germline V gives CDR1 LNHNV, CDR2 YYDKDF (reference sequence). V gave up 1 base and J gave up 0 bases; unmatched junction bases: 0. DNA of the CDR3: TGTGCCACCAGCAGAGGGGACAGCTCTGGAAACACCATATATTTT. It specifies CATSRGDSSGNTIYF.

This sequence joins TRBV25-1 and TRBJ1-4; no clear D. Trimming removed 3 bases at V and 8 bases at J, with 13 bases between. Germline CDR1 is MGHDK and CDR2 is SYGVNS. The CDR3 has 14 amino acids. CDR3: CASSEARGTEKLFF. The DNA of the CDR3 is TGTGCCAGCAGTGAGGCCCGGGGAACGGAAAAACTGTTTTTT.